This TCR beta chain appears in the sequencing data of a study of T cells expressing NK-cell markers. Regarding this clonotype: Its cognate antigen is unknown.

Germline CDR1 LNHDA, CDR2 SQIVND (reference sequence). The CDR3 covers 14 residues. Study results and limitations: In roughly 6 donors, dominant CD3+CD56+NKG2C+ clones formed roughly 1.0-7.5% of CD8+ cells.

In generating TCR beta cDNA, 5'RACE template switching with UMIs was used. TCRdb reprocessed the 5' RACE reads and stores each CDR3 protein as one record, lacking DNA. This specimen shows 350,000 to 450,000 distinct CDR3 sequences; the ten leading clones hold roughly 5.2%. V and J are TRBV19 and TRBJ2-1. The specimen was blood T cells: a sorted CD56 or NKG2C T cell subset, CD4+ or CD8+ T cells, or bulk PBMC T cells (not recorded which). This TCR was recovered from a man aged 18-69 years in good health. CDR3: CASSRANLYNEQFF.